Shown below are 8 T cell receptor beta chains from a single sample sequenced in a study of T cells after posttransplantation cyclophosphamide. Cyclophosphamide on days +3 and +4 followed busulfan-fludarabine conditioning and a marrow graft. Measured with immunoSEQ multiplex PCR; TCRdb has only the in-frame clones, and not every one. The sample gives roughly 10,000 clones, none seen only once, and the top ten clones hold roughly 25%. Here the sequenced sample was PBMCs, taken after allogeneic stem cell transplant with posttransplant cyclophosphamide. Source of these receptors: a female patient between 40 and 55 years old who received an allogeneic stem cell transplant from a related donor, was CMV-positive, and had no GVHD. The graft donor may have contributed some T cells.

The chain joins TRBV5-1 to TRBJ2-3; TRBD2 aligns across 10 bases. Per germline, CDR1 SGHRS and CDR2 YFSETQ. Trimming removed 2 bases from V and 1 base from J; junction bases left unmatched: 4. This CDR3 contains 16 residues. CDR3: CASSFPSGGGTDTQYF. The CDR3 nucleotides read TGCGCCAGCAGCTTCCCTAGCGGGGGAGGCACAGATACGCAGTATTTT. The full variable domain, with the rest looked up from reference TRBV5-1 and TRBJ2-3, is KAGVTQTPRYLIKTRGQQVTLSCSPISGHRSVSWYQQTPGQGLQFLFEYFSETQRNKGNFPGRFSGRQFSNSRSEMNVSTLELGDSALYLCASSFPSGGGTDTQYFGPGTRLTVL.

This clone was seen many times. The chain links TRBV15 to TRBJ2-7; D unclear. The CDR3 has 14 amino acids. The germline CDR1 and CDR2 sequences are LNHNV and YYDKDF (reference sequence). The V end lost 0 bases, the J end lost 2 bases, and 8 bases lay between the germline ends. Here the CDR3 DNA reads TGTGCCACCAGCAGAGAGGGCAGTCCCTACGAGCAGTACTTC. Translating it yields CATSREGSPYEQYF.

Only a few counts were recorded for this clone. The CDR3 sequence is CASSLAVTQETQYF. The DNA for the CDR3 is TGTGCCAGCAGCTTGGCGGTAACGCAAGAGACCCAGTACTTC. The chain employs TRBV5-4 and TRBJ2-5; D not certain. This CDR3 has 14 residues. V lost 0 bases and J lost 2, with 8 bases in between. Germline V lookup: CDR1 SGHNT, CDR2 YYREEE (reference sequence).

This clone was recorded at least ten times. The same CDR3 is also encoded by other DNA sequences in this sample. The chain recombines TRBV9 with TRBJ2-7; tentatively, D is TRBD1 (5 bases). Germline CDR1 is SGDLS and CDR2 is YYNGEE. The CDR3 covers 15 residues. With 4 bases removed from V and 2 bases from J, the gap between germline ends came to 16 bases. CDR3 in amino acids: CASSIKQETAYEQYF. CDR3 coding DNA: TGTGCCAGCAGCATCAAACAGGAGACGGCCTACGAGCAGTACTTC.

This clone was counted ten times or more. The rearrangement links TRBV5-1 to TRBJ2-4; 7 nucleotides align to TRBD1. CDR3 size: 16 residues. The germline gives CDR1 SGHRS, CDR2 YFSETQ. The junction had 9 bases not matched to a gene; V was cut back by 4 bases and J by 2 bases. The DNA of the CDR3 is TGCGCCAGCAGCCCCGGAGAGGGGGCCACCAAAAACATTCAGTACTTC. It specifies CASSPGEGATKNIQYF.

Only a few counts were recorded for this clone. J is TRBJ2-5 and V is TRBV25-1, with D tentatively TRBD1 (6 bases). The CDR3 extends over 13 amino acids. The germline CDR1 and CDR2 sequences are MGHDK and SYGVNS. V was clipped by 4 bases and J by 3 bases, with 9 bases between them. The chain's CDR3 is CASSAQGKETQYF. CDR3 coding DNA: TGTGCCAGCAGTGCCCAGGGGAAAGAGACCCAGTACTTC.

This clone occurred many times. This sequence joins TRBV6-6 and TRBJ2-7; 8 bases agree with TRBD1. Trimming removed 4 bases from V and 7 bases from J; junction bases left unmatched: 6. CDR1 is MNHNY and CDR2 is SVGAGI in the germline V gene (reference sequence). There are 13 residues in the CDR3. The CDR3 reads CASSSQGAREQYF. The CDR3 DNA is TGTGCCAGCAGTTCCCAGGGGGCGCGAGAGCAGTACTTC.

J is TRBJ1-6 and V is TRBV9; 9 nucleotides match TRBD1. J gave up 0 bases and V 3 bases, and 7 bases lay outside the gene matches. CDR3 length: 18 amino acids. Germline V CDR1 and CDR2: SGDLS, YYNGEE. DNA of the CDR3: TGTGCCAGCAGCGGCGACAGGGGGTTGGGCTCCTATAATTCACCCCTCCACTTT. Its translation: CASSGDRGLGSYNSPLHF.